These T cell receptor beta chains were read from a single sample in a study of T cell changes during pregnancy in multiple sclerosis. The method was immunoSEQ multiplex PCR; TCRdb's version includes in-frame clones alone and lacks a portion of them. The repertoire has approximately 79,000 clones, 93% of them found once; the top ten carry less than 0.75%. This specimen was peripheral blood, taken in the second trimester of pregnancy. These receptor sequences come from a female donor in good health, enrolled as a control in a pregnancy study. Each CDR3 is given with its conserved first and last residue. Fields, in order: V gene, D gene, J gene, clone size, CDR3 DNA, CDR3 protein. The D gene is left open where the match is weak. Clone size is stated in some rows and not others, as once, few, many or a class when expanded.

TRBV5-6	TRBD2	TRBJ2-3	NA	TGTGCCAGCAGCCCAGCCGGGACTAGTGCGGCAGATACGCAGTATTTT	CASSPAGTSAADTQYF
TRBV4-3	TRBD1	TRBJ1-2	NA	TGCGCCAGCAGCCGGGACAGCAATGGCTACACCTTC	CASSRDSNGYTF
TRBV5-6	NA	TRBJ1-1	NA	TGTGCCAGCAGCTTGTTAGCCACTGAAGCTTTCTTT	CASSLLATEAFF
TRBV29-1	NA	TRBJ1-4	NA	TGCAGCGTTTTAACAGATACAACTAATGAAAAACTGTTTTTT	CSVLTDTTNEKLFF
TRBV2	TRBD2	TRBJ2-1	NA	TGTGCCAGCGGGGGGGACTCCTACAATGAGCAGTTCTTC	CASGGDSYNEQFF
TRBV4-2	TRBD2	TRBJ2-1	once	TGTGCCAGCAGCCAGGATAAGCGGGGGGGAACCTACAATGAGCAGTTCTTC	CASSQDKRGGTYNEQFF
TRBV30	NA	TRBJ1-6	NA	TGTGCCTGGGGCCTCGGAGGTGAACTTAATTCACCCCTCCACTTT	CAWGLGGELNSPLHF
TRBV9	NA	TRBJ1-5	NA	TGTGCCAGCAGCCCCGGAGGCAATCAGCCCCAGCATTTT	CASSPGGNQPQHF
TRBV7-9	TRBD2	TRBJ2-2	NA	TGTGCCAGCAGCTTAGGAGCGGGGGGGCCCACCGGGGAGCTGTTTTTT	CASSLGAGGPTGELFF
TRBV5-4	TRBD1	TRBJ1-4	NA	TGTGCCAGCAGCTTCGGGACAGGGGTCGATGAAAAACTGTTTTTT	CASSFGTGVDEKLFF
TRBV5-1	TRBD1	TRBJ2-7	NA	TGCGCCAGCAGCAACGGACAGGGGGCAGCGTATTCGGGCGAGCAGTACTTC	CASSNGQGAAYSGEQYF
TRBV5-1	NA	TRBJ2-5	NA	TGCGCCAGCAGCTTGGGAGGCGTAACCCAAGAGACCCAGTACTTC	CASSLGGVTQETQYF
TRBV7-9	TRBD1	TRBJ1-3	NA	TGTGCCAGCAGCGTCCACAGGGGGCAGGGAAACACCATATATTTT	CASSVHRGQGNTIYF
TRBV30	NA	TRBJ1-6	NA	TGTGCCTGGAGTGATCTTAATTCACCCCTCCACTTT	CAWSDLNSPLHF
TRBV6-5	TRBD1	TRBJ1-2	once	TGTGCCAGCAGTTACGGTTCCGAGGGGGCCTTCTATGGCTACACCTTC	CASSYGSEGAFYGYTF
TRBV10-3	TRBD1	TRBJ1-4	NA	TGTGCCATCAGTCCTGAGGGACAGGACTATGAAAAACTGTTTTTT	CAISPEGQDYEKLFF
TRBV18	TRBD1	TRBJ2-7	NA	TGTGCCAGCTCACCCTCTACAGGGGCCTACGAGCAGTACTTC	CASSPSTGAYEQYF
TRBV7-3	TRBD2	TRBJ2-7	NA	TGTGCCAGCAGCTTAACCAGCGGGGAAACCTACGAGCAGTACTTC	CASSLTSGETYEQYF
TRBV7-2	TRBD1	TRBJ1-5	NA	TGTGCCAGCAGTTACGACCTGGGACAGGGGGCCAATCAGCCCCAGCATTTT	CASSYDLGQGANQPQHF
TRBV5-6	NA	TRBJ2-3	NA	TGTGCCAGCAGCTTCCTCTCTACTGGTCCCACAGATACGCAGTATTTT	CASSFLSTGPTDTQYF
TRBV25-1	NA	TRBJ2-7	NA	TGTGCCAGCACCCCCCTGGGCAGACCCTACGAGCAGTACTTC	CASTPLGRPYEQYF
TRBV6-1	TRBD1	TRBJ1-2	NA	TGTGCCAGCGACCTGACAGGGAACTATGGCTACACCTTC	CASDLTGNYGYTF
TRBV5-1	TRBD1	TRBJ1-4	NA	TGCGCCAGCAGCTTGGATGGGGACAGCGTAATTTCAACTAATGAAAAACTGTTTTTT	CASSLDGDSVISTNEKLFF
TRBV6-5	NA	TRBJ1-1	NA	TGTGCCAGCAGGGGCAGGAGGGGCGGGACTGAAGCTTTCTTT	CASRGRRGGTEAFF
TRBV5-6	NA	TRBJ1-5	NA	TGTGCCAGCAGCTTGGAAGGCAGGGTAGGCAATCAGCCCCAGCATTTT	CASSLEGRVGNQPQHF
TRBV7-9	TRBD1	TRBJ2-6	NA	TGTGCCAGCAGCTTAGGGACAGGGGGATCGGTTTCTGGGGCCAACGTCCTGACTTTC	CASSLGTGGSVSGANVLTF
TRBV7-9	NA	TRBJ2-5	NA	TGTGCCAGCAGCTTAGGACTCGAAGAGACCCAGTACTTC	CASSLGLEETQYF